The 4 T cell receptor beta chains reported below all come from one sample, sequenced in a study of early T cells in non-severe SARS-CoV-2 infection. TCRdb re-called the 5' RACE reads through MiXCR, storing one row per CDR3 protein. The sample consists of some 54,000 distinct CDR3 sequences, about 9.1% of them appearing once. Sequencing input: whole blood. These receptors all stem from an adult who was a healthcare worker with PCR-confirmed SARS-CoV-2 infection or an uninfected control (not recorded which).

This clonotype has only a few counts. This chain connects TRBV7-9 to TRBJ2-1; 8 nucleotides match TRBD2. The CDR3 runs 13 residues. Germline lookup yields CDR1 SEHNR and CDR2 FQNEAQ (reference sequence). Trimming at V came to 8 bases and at J to 7 bases, leaving 7 bases not matched to a gene. CDR3 region: CASQRGGLNEQFF. The DNA of the CDR3 is TGTGCCAGCCAACGGGGGGGGCTGAATGAGCAGTTCTTC.

This clonotype was seen at least ten times. The V gene is TRBV27, the J gene TRBJ2-7; D uncertain. The CDR3 extends over 14 amino acids. V was cut by 2 bases and J by 1 base, with 9 bases left in between. Looked up from germline, CDR1 is MNHEY and CDR2 is SMNVEV (reference sequence). The CDR3 nucleotides are TGTGCCAGCAGTTTAGGTTGGGATTCCTACGAGCAGTACTTC. Residues: CASSLGWDSYEQYF.

This clonotype was seen a handful of times. The DNA of the CDR3 is TGCGCCAGCGCCTTAGGGGAGAGCTCTGGGGCCAACGTCCTGACTTTC. This gives the protein CASALGESSGANVLTF. The chain uses TRBV5-1 and TRBJ2-6; perhaps D is TRBD1 or TRBD2 (5 bases each). V dropped 7 bases and J dropped 0 bases, with 14 bases sitting between them. The CDR3 has 16 amino acids. CDR1 SGHRS and CDR2 YFSETQ come from the germline V gene.

This clonotype was found many times. The genes are TRBV6-2 or TRBV6-3 and TRBJ2-1; D unclear. The germline V gene has CDR1 MNHEY and CDR2 SVGEGT. Trimming shortened V by 0 bases and J by 3 bases, and 9 bases separated the two germline ends. The CDR3 spans 15 residues. The CDR3 region has the DNA TGTGCCAGCAGTTACTCAACTGGGCTCTACAATGAGCAGTTCTTC. Translated: CASSYSTGLYNEQFF.